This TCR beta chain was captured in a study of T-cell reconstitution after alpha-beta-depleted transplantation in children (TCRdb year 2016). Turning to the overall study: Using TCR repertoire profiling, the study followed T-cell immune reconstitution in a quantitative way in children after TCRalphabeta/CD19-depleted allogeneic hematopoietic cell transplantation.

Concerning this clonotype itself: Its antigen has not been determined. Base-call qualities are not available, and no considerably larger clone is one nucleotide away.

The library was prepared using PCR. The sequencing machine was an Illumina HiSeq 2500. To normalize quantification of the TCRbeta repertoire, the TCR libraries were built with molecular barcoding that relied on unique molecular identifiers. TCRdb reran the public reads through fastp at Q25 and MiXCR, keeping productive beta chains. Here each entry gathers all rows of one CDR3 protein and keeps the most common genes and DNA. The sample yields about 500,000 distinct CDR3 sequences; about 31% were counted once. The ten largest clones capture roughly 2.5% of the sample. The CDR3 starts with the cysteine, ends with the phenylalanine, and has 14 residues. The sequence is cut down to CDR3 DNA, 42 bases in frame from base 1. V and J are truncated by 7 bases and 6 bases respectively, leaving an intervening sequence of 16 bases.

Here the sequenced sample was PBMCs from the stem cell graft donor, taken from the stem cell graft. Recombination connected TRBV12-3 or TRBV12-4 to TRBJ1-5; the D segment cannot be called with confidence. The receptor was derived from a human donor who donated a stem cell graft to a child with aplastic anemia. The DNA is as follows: TGTGCCAGCACCCTTGCGGGGTTGAGTCAGCCCCAGCATTTT. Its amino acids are CASTLAGLSQPQHF.